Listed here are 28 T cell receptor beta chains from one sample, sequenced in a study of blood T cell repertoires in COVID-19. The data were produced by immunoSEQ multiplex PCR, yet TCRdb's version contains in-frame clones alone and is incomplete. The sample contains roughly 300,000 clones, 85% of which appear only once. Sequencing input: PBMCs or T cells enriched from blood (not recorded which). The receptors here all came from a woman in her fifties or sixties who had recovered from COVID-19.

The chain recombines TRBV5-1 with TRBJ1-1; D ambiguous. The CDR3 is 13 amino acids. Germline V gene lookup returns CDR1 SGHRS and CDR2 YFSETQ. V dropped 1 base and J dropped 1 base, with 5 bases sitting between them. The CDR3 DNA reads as TGCGCCAGCAGCTTGTGGCAGAACACTGAAGCTTTCTTT. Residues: CASSLWQNTEAFF.

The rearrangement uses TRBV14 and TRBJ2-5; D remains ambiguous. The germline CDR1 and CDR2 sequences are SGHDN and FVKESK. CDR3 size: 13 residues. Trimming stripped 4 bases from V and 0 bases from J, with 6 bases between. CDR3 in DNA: TGTGCCAGCAGCCGCGTGAACCAAGAGACCCAGTACTTC. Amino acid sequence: CASSRVNQETQYF.

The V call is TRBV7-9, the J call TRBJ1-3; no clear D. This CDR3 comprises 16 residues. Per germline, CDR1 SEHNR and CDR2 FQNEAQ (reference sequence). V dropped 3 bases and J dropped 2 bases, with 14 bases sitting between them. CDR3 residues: CASSLARTDTGNTIYF. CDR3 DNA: TGTGCCAGCAGCTTGGCTAGGACTGACACTGGAAACACCATATATTTT. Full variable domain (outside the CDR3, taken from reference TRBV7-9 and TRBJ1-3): DTGVSQNPRHKITKRGQNVTFRCDPISEHNRLYWYRQTLGQGPEFLTYFQNEAQLEKSRLLSDRFSAERPKGSFSTLEIQRTEQGDSAMYLCASSLARTDTGNTIYFGEGSWLTVV.

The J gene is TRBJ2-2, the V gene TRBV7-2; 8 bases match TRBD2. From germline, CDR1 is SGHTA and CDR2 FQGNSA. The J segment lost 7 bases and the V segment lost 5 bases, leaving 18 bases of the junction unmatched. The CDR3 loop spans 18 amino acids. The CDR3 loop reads CASSLVGGGTGGSGELFF. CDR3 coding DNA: TGTGCCAGCAGCCTAGTGGGAGGCGGGACGGGAGGGAGCGGGGAGCTGTTTTTT.

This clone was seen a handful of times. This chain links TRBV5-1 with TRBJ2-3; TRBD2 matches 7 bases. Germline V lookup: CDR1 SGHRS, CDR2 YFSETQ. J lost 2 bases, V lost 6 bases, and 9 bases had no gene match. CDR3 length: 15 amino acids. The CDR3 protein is CASIRTSGVTDTQYF. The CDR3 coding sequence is TGCGCCAGCATCCGGACCAGCGGGGTCACAGATACGCAGTATTTT. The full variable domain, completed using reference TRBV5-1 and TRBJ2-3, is KAGVTQTPRYLIKTRGQQVTLSCSPISGHRSVSWYQQTPGQGLQFLFEYFSETQRNKGNFPGRFSGRQFSNSRSEMNVSTLELGDSALYLCASIRTSGVTDTQYFGPGTRLTVL.

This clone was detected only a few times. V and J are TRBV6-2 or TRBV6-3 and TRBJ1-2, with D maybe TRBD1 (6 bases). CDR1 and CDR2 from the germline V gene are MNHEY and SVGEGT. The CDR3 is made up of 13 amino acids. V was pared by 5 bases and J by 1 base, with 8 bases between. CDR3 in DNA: TGTGCCAGCAGTCGACAGGATAACTATGGCTACACCTTC. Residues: CASSRQDNYGYTF.

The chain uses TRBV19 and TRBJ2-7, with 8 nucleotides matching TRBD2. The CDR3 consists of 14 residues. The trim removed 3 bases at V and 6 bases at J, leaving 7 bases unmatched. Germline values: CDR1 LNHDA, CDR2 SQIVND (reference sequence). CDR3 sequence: CASSIGGGAGEQYF. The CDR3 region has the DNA TGTGCCAGTAGTATCGGGGGGGGCGCGGGCGAGCAGTACTTC.

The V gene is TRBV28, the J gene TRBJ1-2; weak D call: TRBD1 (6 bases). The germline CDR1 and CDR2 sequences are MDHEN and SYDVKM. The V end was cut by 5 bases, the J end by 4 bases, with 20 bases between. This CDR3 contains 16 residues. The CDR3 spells CASSPPRGQQGYGYTF. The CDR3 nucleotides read TGTGCCAGCAGTCCCCCTCGTGGACAGCAAGGCTATGGCTACACCTTC.

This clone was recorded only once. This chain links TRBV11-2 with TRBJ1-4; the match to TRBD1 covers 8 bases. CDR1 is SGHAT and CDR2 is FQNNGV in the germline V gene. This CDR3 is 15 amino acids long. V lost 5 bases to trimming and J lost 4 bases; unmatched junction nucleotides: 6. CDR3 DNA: TGTGCCAGCAGCACCGGGACAGGATATAATGAAAAACTGTTTTTT. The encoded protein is CASSTGTGYNEKLFF.

This CDR3 is CASSFGTGGSYEQYF. The CDR3 region has the DNA TGTGCCAGCAGCTTTGGGACAGGGGGCTCCTACGAGCAGTACTTC. The chain recombines TRBV5-4 with TRBJ2-7, with 11 bases fitting TRBD1. J lost 0 bases, V lost 2 bases, and 1 base had no gene match. This CDR3 has 15 amino acids. Germline-derived CDR1 and CDR2 are SGHNT and YYREEE (reference sequence).

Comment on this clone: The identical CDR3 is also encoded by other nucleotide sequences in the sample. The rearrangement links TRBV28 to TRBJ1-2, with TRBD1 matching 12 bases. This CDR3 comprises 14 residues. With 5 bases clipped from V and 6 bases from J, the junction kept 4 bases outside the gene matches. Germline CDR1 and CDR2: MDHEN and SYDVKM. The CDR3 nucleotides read TGTGCCAGCAGTCTCGGGACAGGGGGCGATGGCTACACCTTC. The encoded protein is CASSLGTGGDGYTF.

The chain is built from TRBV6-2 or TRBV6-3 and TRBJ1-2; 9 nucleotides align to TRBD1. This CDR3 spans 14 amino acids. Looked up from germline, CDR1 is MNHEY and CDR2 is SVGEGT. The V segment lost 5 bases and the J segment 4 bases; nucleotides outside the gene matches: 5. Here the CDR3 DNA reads TGTGCCAGCAGTGCGGACAGGGGCCGCTATGGCTACACCTTC. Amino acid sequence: CASSADRGRYGYTF.

CDR3 DNA: TGCGCCAGCAGCGTCCGGGACATCCCCAATCAGCCCCAGCATTTT. Translating gives CASSVRDIPNQPQHF. The genes are TRBV4-1 and TRBJ1-5, with D maybe TRBD1 (6 bases). Trimming removed 5 bases at V and 3 bases at J, with 14 bases between. The CDR3 length is 15 residues. Germline V gene lookup returns CDR1 MGHRA and CDR2 YSYEKL.

CDR3: CASSPGMAHNYGYTF. CDR3 bases: TGTGCCAGCAGCCCGGGAATGGCTCACAACTATGGCTACACCTTC. The chain carries TRBV9 and TRBJ1-2, with unresolved D. Trimming stripped 4 bases from V and 2 bases from J, with 15 bases between. The CDR3 loop spans 15 amino acids. The germline CDR1 and CDR2 sequences are SGDLS and YYNGEE.

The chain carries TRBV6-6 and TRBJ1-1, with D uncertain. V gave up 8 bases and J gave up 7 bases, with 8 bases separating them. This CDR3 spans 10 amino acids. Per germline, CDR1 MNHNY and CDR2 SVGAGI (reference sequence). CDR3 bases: TGTGCCAGCGGGCGGGGTGAAGCTTTCTTT. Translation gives CASGRGEAFF.

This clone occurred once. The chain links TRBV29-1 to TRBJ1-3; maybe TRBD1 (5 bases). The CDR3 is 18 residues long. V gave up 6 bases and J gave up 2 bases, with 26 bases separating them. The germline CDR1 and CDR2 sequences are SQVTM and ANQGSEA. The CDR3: CSVSLTVTLGGAGNTIYF. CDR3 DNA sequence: TGCAGCGTGTCCCTGACAGTTACCCTGGGTGGTGCTGGAAACACCATATATTTT.

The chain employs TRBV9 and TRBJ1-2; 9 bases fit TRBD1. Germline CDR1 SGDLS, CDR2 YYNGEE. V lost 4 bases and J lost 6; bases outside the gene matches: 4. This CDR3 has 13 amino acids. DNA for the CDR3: TGTGCCAGCAGCAGCCGGGACAGGGATGGCTACACCTTC. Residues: CASSSRDRDGYTF.

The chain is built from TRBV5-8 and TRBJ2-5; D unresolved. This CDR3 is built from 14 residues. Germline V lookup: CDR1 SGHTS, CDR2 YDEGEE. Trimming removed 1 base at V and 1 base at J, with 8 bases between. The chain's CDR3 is CASSLIPGQETQYF. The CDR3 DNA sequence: TGTGCCAGCAGCTTGATCCCGGGCCAAGAGACCCAGTACTTC.

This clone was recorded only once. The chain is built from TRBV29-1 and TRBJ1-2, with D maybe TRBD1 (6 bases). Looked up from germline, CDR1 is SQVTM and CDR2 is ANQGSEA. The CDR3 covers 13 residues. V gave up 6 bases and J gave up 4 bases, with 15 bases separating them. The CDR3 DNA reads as TGCAGCGTGGGGCCGGACAGCTTCTATGGCTACACCTTC. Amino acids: CSVGPDSFYGYTF.

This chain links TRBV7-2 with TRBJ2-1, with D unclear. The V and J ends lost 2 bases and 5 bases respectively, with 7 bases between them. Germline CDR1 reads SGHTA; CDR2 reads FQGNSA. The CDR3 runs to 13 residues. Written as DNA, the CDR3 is TGTGCCAGCAGCTTAAAAGGAGACAATGAGCAGTTCTTC. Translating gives CASSLKGDNEQFF.

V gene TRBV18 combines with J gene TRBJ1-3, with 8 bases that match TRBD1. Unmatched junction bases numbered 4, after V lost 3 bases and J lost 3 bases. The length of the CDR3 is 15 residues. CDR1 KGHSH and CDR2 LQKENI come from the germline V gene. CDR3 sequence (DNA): TGTGCCAGCTCACCCCCGGGACAGGTTGGAAACACCATATATTTT. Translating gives CASSPPGQVGNTIYF.

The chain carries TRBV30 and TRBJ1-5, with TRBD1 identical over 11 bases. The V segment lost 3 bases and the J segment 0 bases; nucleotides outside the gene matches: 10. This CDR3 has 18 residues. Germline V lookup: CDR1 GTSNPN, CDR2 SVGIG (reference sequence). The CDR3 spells CAWRPGTGGLNSNQPQHF. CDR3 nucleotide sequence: TGTGCCTGGAGACCCGGGACAGGGGGACTTAATAGCAATCAGCCCCAGCATTTT. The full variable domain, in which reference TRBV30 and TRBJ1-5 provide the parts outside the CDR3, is SQTIHQWPATLVQPVGSPLSLECTVEGTSNPNLYWYRQAAGRGLQLLFYSVGIGQISSEVPQNLSASRPQDRQFILSSKKLLLSDSGFYLCAWRPGTGGLNSNQPQHFGDGTRLSIL.

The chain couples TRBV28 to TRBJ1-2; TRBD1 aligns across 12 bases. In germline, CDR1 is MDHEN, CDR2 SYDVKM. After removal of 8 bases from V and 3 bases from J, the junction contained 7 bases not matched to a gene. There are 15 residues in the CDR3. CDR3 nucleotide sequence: TGTGCCAGCGGGGACAGGGGGCGGGGGGACTATGGCTACACCTTC. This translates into CASGDRGRGDYGYTF.

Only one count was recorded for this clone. The CDR3 region has the DNA TGTGCCAGCAGTAACAGCTTCACCTACGAGCAGTACTTC. Residues: CASSNSFTYEQYF. This chain uses TRBV12-3 or TRBV12-4 with TRBJ2-7; D gene ambiguous. Trimming stripped 5 bases from V and 2 bases from J, with 10 bases between. This CDR3 has 13 residues.

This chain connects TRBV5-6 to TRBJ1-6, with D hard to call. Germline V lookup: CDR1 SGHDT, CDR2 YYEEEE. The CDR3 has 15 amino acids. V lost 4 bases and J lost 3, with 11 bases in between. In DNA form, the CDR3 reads TGTGCCAGCAGCAGCGGCATGATCTATAATTCACCCCTCCACTTT. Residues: CASSSGMIYNSPLHF.

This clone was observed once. CDR3 sequence: CASSDSGRRTEAFF. The CDR3 nucleotides read TGTGCCAGCAGTGATAGCGGACGTCGGACTGAAGCTTTCTTT. The chain combines TRBV2 with TRBJ1-1; D uncertain. V was clipped by 3 bases and J by 5 bases, with 13 bases between them. The CDR3 is 14 amino acids. Germline lookup yields CDR1 SNHLY and CDR2 FYNNEI.

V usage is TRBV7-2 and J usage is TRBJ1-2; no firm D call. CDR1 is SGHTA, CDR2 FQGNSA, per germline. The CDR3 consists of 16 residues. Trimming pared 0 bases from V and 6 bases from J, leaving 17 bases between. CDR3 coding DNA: TGTGCCAGCAGCTTAGCGTTCGGAGGACCCCTAGATGGCTACACCTTC. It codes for CASSLAFGGPLDGYTF.

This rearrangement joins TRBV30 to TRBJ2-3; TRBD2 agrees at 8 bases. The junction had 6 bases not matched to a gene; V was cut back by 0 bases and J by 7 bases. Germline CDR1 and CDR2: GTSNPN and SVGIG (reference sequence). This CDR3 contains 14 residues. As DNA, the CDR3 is TGTGCCTGGAGTGTTGCGGGACTAGGAAATACGCAGTATTTT. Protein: CAWSVAGLGNTQYF.